Following are 5 T cell receptor beta chains from one sample sequenced in a study of blood T cells in healthy people across ages. Primers used in a second PCR of roughly 7 to 11 cycles were a sample-barcoded 5' primer and a J-beta primer mix. TCRdb ran MiXCR on the 5' RACE reads and lists one entry per CDR3 protein. The data contain 1.5 million to 2 million distinct CDR3 sequences, about 31% of them singletons. The sample taken for sequencing was blood. The receptors stem from a woman aged 25 to 39 in good health.

The sample holds a few counts of this clonotype. The V and J genes are TRBV20-1 and TRBJ1-6, with 7 bases matching TRBD1. Germline values: CDR1 DFQATT, CDR2 SNEGSKA (reference sequence). This CDR3 is built from 14 residues. The trim removed 0 bases at V and 14 bases at J, leaving 10 bases unmatched. DNA of the CDR3: TGCAGTGCTAGAGATTGGACAGGTGGGAGGGCCCTCCACTTT. Translated, it gives CSARDWTGGRALHF.

The chain has TRBV6-6 and TRBJ2-2; the D gene could be TRBD1 or TRBD2 (5 bases each). The germline V gene has CDR1 MNHNY and CDR2 SVGAGI (reference sequence). The CDR3 sequence is 17 residues long. The V and J ends lost 0 bases and 7 bases respectively, with 18 bases between them. CDR3 nucleotide sequence: TGTGCCAGCAGTTACTCAATGTCAGGGAGAGGGGACGGGGAGCTGTTTTTT. The encoded protein is CASSYSMSGRGDGELFF.

V and J are TRBV5-1 and TRBJ2-7; D not resolved. CDR3 length: 13 amino acids. Per the germline V gene, CDR1 is SGHRS and CDR2 is YFSETQ. V dropped 2 bases and J dropped 3 bases, with 9 bases sitting between them. The CDR3 DNA follows: TGCGCCAGCAGCTTTCTCCCCTTCTACGAGCAGTACTTC. This encodes CASSFLPFYEQYF.

This clonotype has more than one count but fewer than ten. The J gene is TRBJ2-6, the V gene TRBV30; 9 bases align to TRBD1. CDR1 GTSNPN and CDR2 SVGIG come from the germline V gene (reference sequence). V trimming: 2 bases; J trimming: 0 bases; junction bases outside the gene matches: 2. There are 16 residues in the CDR3. In nucleotides, the CDR3 is TGTGCCTGGAGTAGGGACAGGGTCTCTGGGGCCAACGTCCTGACTTTC. Translation: CAWSRDRVSGANVLTF.

The J gene is TRBJ2-7, the V gene TRBV6-1; D may be TRBD1 or TRBD2 (5 bases each). The CDR3 length is 14 residues. V was cut by 6 bases and J by 0 bases, with 12 bases left in between. In germline, CDR1 is MNHNS, CDR2 SASEGT. The CDR3 spells CASRGLGVSYEQYF. The CDR3, as DNA: TGTGCCAGCAGGGGTCTGGGGGTCTCCTACGAGCAGTACTTC.